This entry is about one T cell receptor beta chain. This clonotype is a singleton in its sample. The antigen it binds to is not known. One base away there is no much larger clone; base qualities are not given. The data derive from a study of identical twins (dated by TCRdb to 2016 to 2017). A note on the overall study: To test whether fetal clonotypes persist, the study used deep sequencing on TCR alpha and beta repertoires from monozygotic twins, unrelated adults of various ages, and cord blood. Replicate twin experiments were performed at different times using different library preparation protocols to rule out contamination. The paper's findings and limits, for the study overall: Conclusions relied on cross-sectional statistical analysis, since the same donors could not be followed over many years. In beta out-of-frame sequences, excess twin sharing was weaker, because having fewer shared sequences lowered the signal-to-noise ratio. Abundant cord blood beta clonotypes carried fewer insertions; young adult naive repertoires showed a weaker similar trend, while memory repertoires showed none. Compared with coincidental sharing between unrelated individuals, an excess of low generation-probability sequences was observed among out-of-frame TCR alpha sequences shared between twins. In monozygotic twins, recombination models systematically underestimated out-of-frame TCR alpha sharing, but the models matched the sharing seen between unrelated individuals. Zero-insertion analyses could be partly confounded by invariant T cells such as MAIT and iNKT, although diverse VJ usage argued against such confounding for most clonotypes.

The library relied on 5' RACE. This sample was sequenced with an Illumina HiSeq 2000. Template switching introduced a universal primer binding site; the final cDNA contained a unique molecular identifier, enabling accurate counting of TCR cDNA molecules. First-strand cDNA for TCR alpha and beta chains was synthesized from specific primers in the conserved constant-segment region. To control for contamination, each cDNA library was double barcoded with a SMART-Mk sample barcode plus Illumina barcodes. TruSeq adapter sequences along with Illumina sample barcodes were introduced in two successive PCR steps. The Illumina HiSeq platform was used with custom primers to sequence TCR alpha and beta cDNA libraries. The paper's processing steps were these. MiGEC was used to process raw reads and extract unique molecular identifiers, and MiXCR was used to find CDR3 positions. Recombination models were inferred per individual with the repgenHMM and IGoR tools using an EM algorithm. The tcR package in R was used for shared clonotype analysis, with sharing normalized by the product of cloneset sizes. To study raw recombination free of thymic and clonal selection effects, out-of-frame nonproductive sequences were analyzed. The raw public data were reprocessed by TCRdb itself: fastp quality trimming at Q25, MiXCR clonotype calling, in-frame beta chains only. Under each unique CDR3 protein, matching rows form one entry showing the most common genes and DNA. The V and J calls and clone size come from TCRdb's table, not from the authors' own analysis. The table for this sample lists approximately 500,000 distinct CDR3 sequences; more than 20% of them were counted only once. The top ten hold 2.9% of the sample.

The germline V gene specifies SQVTM as CDR1 and ANQGSEA as CDR2. Including cysteine and phenylalanine, the CDR3 has 16 amino acids. CDR3 DNA only is kept here, 48 bases in frame from base 1. Trimming takes 0 bases from V and 4 bases from J, and the germline ends sit 16 bases apart. Only healthy Caucasian donors were included. Three pairs of female monozygotic twins, all aged roughly 18 to 29 years, were included in the twin cohort. CD4+ and CD8+ T cell populations were isolated with positive isolation kits from Invitrogen. These data also featured in a second study, about T cells expressing NK-cell markers. Drawing on the second study: Three sorted T-cell subsets (CD3+CD56+NKG2C+, CD3+CD56+NKG2C- and CD3+CD56-NKG2C+) from about 8 donors had their TCR beta-chain repertoires profiled. Among the eight sequenced donors, seven were HCMV-seropositive and one was HCMV-seronegative. In several experiments an anti-gammadeltaTCR antibody was added to restrict sorting to alphabetaTCR-expressing T cells. In several donors, the dominant CD3+CD56+NKG2C+ clonotypes were found to rank among the top 10 CD8+ clonotypes and to make up about 1.0-8% of CD8+ T cells. Those dominant clonotypes were again the most abundant among CD3+CD56-NKG2C+ cells in four donors, at about 25-65%. It remained unclear whether the expanded NKG2C-expressing T cell clones were specific for HCMV antigens. Randomly selected healthy volunteers, three men and five women, were used as the eight sequenced donors. HCMV serostatus was determined by detecting HCMV-specific IgG in serum with a commercial ELISA kit. Reads were demultiplexed and grouped by UMI with MIGEC, and clonotypes were assembled and quantified with MiTCR. To exclude erroneous sequences, only TCR cDNA sequences supported by at least two reads were retained. The tcR package was used for downstream repertoire analysis, with clonotypes matched between fractions based on CDR3 nucleotide sequence plus V segment. Antigen specificity was annotated against VDJdb with VDJmatch, allowing one amino acid substitution in CDR3.

Recombination joined TRBV29-1 with TRBJ2-1; the D segment could be TRBD2, given 7 matching bases. The material sequenced was CD4+ T cells sorted from blood. The sequence came from a young woman in good health. The DNA reads as follows: TGCAGCGTTGAAGATGGGGGGGCTAGCTCATACAATGAGCAGTTCTTC. Translated, this is CSVEDGGASSYNEQFF.